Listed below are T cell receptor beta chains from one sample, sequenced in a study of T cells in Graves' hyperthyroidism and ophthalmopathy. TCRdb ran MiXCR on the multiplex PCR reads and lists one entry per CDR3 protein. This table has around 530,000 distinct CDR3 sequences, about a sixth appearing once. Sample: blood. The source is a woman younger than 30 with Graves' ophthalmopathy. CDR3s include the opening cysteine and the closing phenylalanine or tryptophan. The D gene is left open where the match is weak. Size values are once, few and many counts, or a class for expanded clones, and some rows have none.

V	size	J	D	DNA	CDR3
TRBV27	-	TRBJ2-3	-	TGTGCCAGCAGGGGCCTAGGGGGCACAGATACGCAGTATTTT	CASRGLGGTDTQYF
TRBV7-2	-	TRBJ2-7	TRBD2	TGTGCCAGCAGCCTAAGGGGACCTAGCGGGAGGGCCTACGAGCAGTACTTC	CASSLRGPSGRAYEQYF
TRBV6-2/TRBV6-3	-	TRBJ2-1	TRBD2	TGTGCCAGCAGGACGAGCGGGGGGGCCTACAATGAGCAGTTCTTC	CASRTSGGAYNEQFF
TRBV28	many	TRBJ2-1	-	TGTGCCAGCAGTTCGTTAGCAGCCGATGAGCAGTTCTTC	CASSSLAADEQFF
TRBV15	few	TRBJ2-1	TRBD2	TGTGCCACCAGCAGAGAGCTAGCGGGAGGGGTTGAGCAGTTCTTC	CATSRELAGGVEQFF
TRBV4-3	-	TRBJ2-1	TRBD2	TGCGCCAGCAGCCTGGGACTAGCGGGGGGGCTTGTCGATGAGCAGTTCTTC	CASSLGLAGGLVDEQFF
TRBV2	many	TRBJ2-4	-	TGTGCCAGCAGTGCCCGCAGGGTCAAAAACATTCAGTACTTC	CASSARRVKNIQYF
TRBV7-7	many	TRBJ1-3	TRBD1	TGTGCTAGCAGCCAAGGACAGGGATCTGGAAACACCATATATTTT	CASSQGQGSGNTIYF
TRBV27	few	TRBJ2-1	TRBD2	TGTGCCAGCAGTTTTACTAGCGGGACCAATGAGCAGTTCTTC	CASSFTSGTNEQFF
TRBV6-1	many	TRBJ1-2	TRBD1	TGTGCCAGCAAAAGATCCGGGACAGGGGATCGCTACACCTTC	CASKRSGTGDRYTF
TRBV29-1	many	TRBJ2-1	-	TGCAGCGTTGTTCCAGGGGAGGGTGAGCAGTTCTTC	CSVVPGEGEQFF
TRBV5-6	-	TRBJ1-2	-	TGTGCCAGCAGCTTGGTGGTCCAGGGACCAGTGGGCTACACCTTC	CASSLVVQGPVGYTF
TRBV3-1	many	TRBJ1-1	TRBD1	TGTGCCAGCAGCGCAACAGGGGGTCTTGGCACTGAAGCTTTCTTT	CASSATGGLGTEAFF
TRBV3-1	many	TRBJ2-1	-	TGTGCCAGCAGCCAAGGACTACCCTCCTACAATGAGCAGTTCTTC	CASSQGLPSYNEQFF
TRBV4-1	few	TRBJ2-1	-	TGCGCCAGCAGCCGCGGCGGCCGGGACAATGAGCAGTTCTTC	CASSRGGRDNEQFF